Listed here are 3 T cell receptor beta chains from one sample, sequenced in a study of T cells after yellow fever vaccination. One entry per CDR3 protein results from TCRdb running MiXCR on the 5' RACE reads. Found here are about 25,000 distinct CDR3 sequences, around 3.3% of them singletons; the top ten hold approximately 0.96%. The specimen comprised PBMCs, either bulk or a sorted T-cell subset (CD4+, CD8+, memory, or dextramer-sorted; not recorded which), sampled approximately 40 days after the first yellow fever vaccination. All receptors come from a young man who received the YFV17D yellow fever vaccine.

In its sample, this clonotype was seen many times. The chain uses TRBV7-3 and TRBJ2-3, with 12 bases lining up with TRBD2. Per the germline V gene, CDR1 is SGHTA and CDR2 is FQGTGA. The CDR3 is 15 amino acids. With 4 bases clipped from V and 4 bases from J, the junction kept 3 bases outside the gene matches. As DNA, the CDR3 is TGTGCCAGCAGCTCTAGCGGGGGGGCCCCAGATACGCAGTATTTT. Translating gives CASSSSGGAPDTQYF. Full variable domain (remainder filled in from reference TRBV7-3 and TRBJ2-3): GAGVSQTPSNKVTEKGKYVELRCDPISGHTALYWYRQSLGQGPEFLIYFQGTGAADDSGLPNDRFFAVRPEGSVSTLKIQRTERGDSAVYLCASSSSGGAPDTQYFGPGTRLTVL.

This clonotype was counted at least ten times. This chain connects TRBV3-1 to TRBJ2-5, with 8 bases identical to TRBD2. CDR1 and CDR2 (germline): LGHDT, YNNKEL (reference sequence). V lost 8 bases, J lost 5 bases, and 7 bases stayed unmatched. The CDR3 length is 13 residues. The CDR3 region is CASRGGARETQYF. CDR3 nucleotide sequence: TGTGCCAGCCGGGGGGGGGCGCGGGAGACCCAGTACTTC.

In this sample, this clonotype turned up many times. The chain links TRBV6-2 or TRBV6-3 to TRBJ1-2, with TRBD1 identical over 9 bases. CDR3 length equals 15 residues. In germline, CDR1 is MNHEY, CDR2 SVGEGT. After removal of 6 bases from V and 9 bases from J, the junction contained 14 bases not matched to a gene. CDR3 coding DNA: TGTGCCAGCAGACCCGGACAGGGGTCGGCCGGTCGCTACACCTTC. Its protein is CASRPGQGSAGRYTF.